This entry concerns a single TCR beta chain. What it binds is unknown. The study ran the assay at deep level. Sorted-subset replicate PCR reactions contained approximately 190 ng DNA, corresponding to some 30,000 T cell genomes. Profiled with immunoSEQ multiplex PCR; TCRdb holds only in-frame clones, not every one. The data contain just over 2,000,000 clones, roughly 95% of them singletons. Donors were healthy HIV-negative adults without recently reported acute infections or vaccinations. V was clipped by 3 bases and J by 9 bases, with 13 bases between them. The CDR3 contains 12 residues. Germline V gene data show CDR1 as GTSNPN and CDR2 as SVGIG (reference sequence). The data are from a study of shared clonotypes between healthy human individuals. Study-wide points: Clonotypes not shared had lower generation probabilities than those common to all four donors.

This TCR was sampled from a man aged 18 to 29 in good health. V is TRBV30 and J is TRBJ2-3; D is possibly TRBD2 (6 bases). What was sequenced was naive CD4+ T cells sorted from blood. The subset is: CD45RA+ positively selected. CDR3 amino acids: CAWSPGTPTQYF. The CDR3 coding sequence is TGTGCCTGGAGCCCCGGGACTCCGACGCAGTATTTT.